This T cell receptor (delta chain) stems from a study of gamma-delta chains in newborns, infants, children. As for the study in general: Innate gammadelta T cells reportedly expand polyclonally right after birth, driven by microbial exposure, per the title.

With CATT, TCRdb re-called clones from the reads. The sample yields 5,600 or so delta-chain clones, about 2.1% seen once. The table lists this clone with a few counts. A read error likely explains why the TCRdb protein, taken from a much larger clone, differs from this DNA's translation at residue 3; the protein shown is translated from the DNA. Germline assignment: CDR1 GEAIGNYY and CDR2 EKD. This CDR3 is 19 amino acids long. The sequenced material came from blood. This chain connects TRDV2 to TRDJ3; D perhaps matches TRDD3 (6 bases). The sequence came from a child who was a newborn, infant or young child, either healthy, febrile or measles-vaccinated (not recorded which). CDR3 in DNA: TGTGCCCGTGACAGATGGGGGGCACTGAGCTCCTGGGACACCCGACAGATGTTTTTC. It translates to CARDRWGALSSWDTRQMFF.